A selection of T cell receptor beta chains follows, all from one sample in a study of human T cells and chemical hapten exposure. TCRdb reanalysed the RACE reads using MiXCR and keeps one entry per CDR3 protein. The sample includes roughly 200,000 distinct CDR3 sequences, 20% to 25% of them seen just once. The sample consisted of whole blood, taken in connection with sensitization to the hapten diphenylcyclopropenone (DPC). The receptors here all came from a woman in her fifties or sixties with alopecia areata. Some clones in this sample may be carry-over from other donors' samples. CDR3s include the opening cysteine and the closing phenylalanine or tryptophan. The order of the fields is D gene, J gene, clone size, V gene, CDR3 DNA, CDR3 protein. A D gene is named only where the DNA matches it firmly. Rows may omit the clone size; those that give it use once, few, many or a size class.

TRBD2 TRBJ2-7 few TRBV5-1 TGCGCCAGCAAACGGACTAGCGCCATTAACTACGAGCAGTACTTC CASKRTSAINYEQYF
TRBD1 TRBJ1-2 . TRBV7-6 TGTGCCAGCAGCGTATCAGGGGGCGGCTATGGCTACACCTTC CASSVSGGGYGYTF
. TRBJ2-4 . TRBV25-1 TGTGCCAGCGCACTTACGGGAGCCAAAAACATTCAGTACTTC CASALTGAKNIQYF
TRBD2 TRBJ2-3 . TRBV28 TGTGCCAGCAGTTGGACTAGCGGGAGGTCGGGCGCGAATACGCAGTATTTT CASSWTSGRSGANTQYF
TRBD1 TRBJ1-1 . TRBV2 TGTGCCAGCAGTGAAGGACAGGGGAGGAACACTGAAGCTTTCTTT CASSEGQGRNTEAFF
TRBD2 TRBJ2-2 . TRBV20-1 TGCAGTGCTAGAGATTGGGGCGGGAGGGCCAACACCGGGGAGCTGTTTTTT CSARDWGGRANTGELFF
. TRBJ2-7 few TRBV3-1 TGTGCCAGCAGCCAAGACATTCCTCAGGGTTCCGTCGAGCAGTACTTC CASSQDIPQGSVEQYF
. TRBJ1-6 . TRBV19 TGTGCCAGTAAAGTCGGACAGAACAATAATTCACCCCTCCACTTT CASKVGQNNNSPLHF
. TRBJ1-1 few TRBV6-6 TGTGCCAGCAGTTACACTTTGAACACTGAAGCTTTCTTT CASSYTLNTEAFF
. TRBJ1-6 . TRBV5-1 TGCGCCAGCAGCTTGGAAGCTTCCTATAATTCACCCCTCCACTTT CASSLEASYNSPLHF
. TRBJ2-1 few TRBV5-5 TGTGCCGGCCTAGAGGCTGAGCAGTTCTTC CAGLEAEQFF
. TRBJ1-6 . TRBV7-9 TGTGCCAGCAGCTTAGTGGAGGGTTTTAGTTCACCCCTCCACTTT CASSLVEGFSSPLHF
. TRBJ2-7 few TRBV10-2 TGCGCCAGCAGCGAGCGGGCTACCTACGAGCAGTACTTC CASSERATYEQYF
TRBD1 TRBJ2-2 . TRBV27 TGTGCCAGCAGTAGGGGACAGGGAATCACCGGGGAGCTGTTTTTT CASSRGQGITGELFF
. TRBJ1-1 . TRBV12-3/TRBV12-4 TGTGCCAGCAGTTTTTTGGGGGCGGGCACTGAAGCTTTCTTT CASSFLGAGTEAFF
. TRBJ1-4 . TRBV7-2 TGTGCCAGCAGCTTAAAGGGAGGATCGAATGAAAAACTGTTTTTT CASSLKGGSNEKLFF
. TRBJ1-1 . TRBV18 TGTGCCAGCTCACCGGAACAGCCGGCCCACCCGGACACTGAAGCTTTCTTT CASSPEQPAHPDTEAFF
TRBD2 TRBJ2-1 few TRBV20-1 TGCAGTGCTCCAGGACTAGCTAAACGTGGTGAGCAGTTCTTC CSAPGLAKRGEQFF
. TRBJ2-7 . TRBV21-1 TGTGCCAGCAGCAAAGAGGGGACGAGGGGCGAAAGCTCCTACGAGCAGTACTTC CASSKEGTRGESSYEQYF
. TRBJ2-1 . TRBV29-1 TGCAGCGCCCGATTGGCGGGATCCTACAATGAGCAGTTCTTC CSARLAGSYNEQFF